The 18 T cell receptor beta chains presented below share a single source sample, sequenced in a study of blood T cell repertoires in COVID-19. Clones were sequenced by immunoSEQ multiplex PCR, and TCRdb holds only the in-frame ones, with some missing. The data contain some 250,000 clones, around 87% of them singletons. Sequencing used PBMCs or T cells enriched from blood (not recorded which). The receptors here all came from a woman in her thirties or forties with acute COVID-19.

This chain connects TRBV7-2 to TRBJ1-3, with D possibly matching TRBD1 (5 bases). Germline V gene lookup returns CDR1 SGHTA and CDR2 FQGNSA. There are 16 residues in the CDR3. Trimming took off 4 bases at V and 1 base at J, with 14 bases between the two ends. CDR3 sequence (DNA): TGTGCCAGCAGCTCACCCCAAGACAGATCTGGAAACACCATATATTTT. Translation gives CASSSPQDRSGNTIYF.

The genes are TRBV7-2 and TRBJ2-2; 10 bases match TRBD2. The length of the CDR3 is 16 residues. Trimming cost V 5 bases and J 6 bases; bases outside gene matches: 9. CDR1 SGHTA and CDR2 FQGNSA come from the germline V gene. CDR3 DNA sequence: TGTGCCAGCAGCCGCTTAGAAGCGGGGGGGGCCGGGGAGCTGTTTTTT. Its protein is CASSRLEAGGAGELFF.

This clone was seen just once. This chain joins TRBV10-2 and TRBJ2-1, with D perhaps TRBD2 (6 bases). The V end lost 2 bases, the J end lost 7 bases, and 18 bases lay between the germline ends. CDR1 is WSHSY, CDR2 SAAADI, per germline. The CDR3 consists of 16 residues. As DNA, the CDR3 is TGCGCCAGCAGTGAGAGGGGAGGAGAAGTGTCTAATGAGCAGTTCTTC. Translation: CASSERGGEVSNEQFF.

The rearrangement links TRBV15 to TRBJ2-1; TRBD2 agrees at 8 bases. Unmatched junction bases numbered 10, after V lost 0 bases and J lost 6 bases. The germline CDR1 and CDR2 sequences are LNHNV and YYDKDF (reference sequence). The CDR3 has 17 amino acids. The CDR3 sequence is CATSRDPDLAGVNEQFF. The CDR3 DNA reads TGTGCCACCAGCAGAGACCCCGACCTAGCGGGCGTCAATGAGCAGTTCTTC.

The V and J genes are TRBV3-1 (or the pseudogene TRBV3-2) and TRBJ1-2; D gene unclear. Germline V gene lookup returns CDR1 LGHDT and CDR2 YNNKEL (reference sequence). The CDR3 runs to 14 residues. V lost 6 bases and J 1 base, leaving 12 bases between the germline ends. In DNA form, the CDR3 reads TGTGCCAGCAGGTGGAGCACAATTAACTATGGCTACACCTTC. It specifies CASRWSTINYGYTF.

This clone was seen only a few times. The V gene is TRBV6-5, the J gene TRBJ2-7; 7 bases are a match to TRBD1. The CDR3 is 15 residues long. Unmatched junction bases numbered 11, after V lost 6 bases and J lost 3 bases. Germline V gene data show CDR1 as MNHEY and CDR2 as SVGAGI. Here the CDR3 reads CASSLLGQTSYEQYF. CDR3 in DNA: TGTGCCAGCAGCCTTCTGGGACAGACAAGCTACGAGCAGTACTTC.

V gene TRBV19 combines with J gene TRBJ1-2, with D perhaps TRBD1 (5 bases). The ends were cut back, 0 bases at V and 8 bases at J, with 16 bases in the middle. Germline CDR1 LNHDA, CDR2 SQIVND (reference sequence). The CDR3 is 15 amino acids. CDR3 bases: TGTGCCAGTAGTATAGATTCAGGGTTTATATCGGGCTACACCTTC. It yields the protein CASSIDSGFISGYTF.

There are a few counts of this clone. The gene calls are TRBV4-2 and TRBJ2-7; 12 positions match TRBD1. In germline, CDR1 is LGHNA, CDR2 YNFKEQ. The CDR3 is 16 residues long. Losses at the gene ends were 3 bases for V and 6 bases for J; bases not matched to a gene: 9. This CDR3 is CASSHTTGTGGAEQYF. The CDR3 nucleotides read TGTGCCAGCAGCCACACTACCGGGACAGGGGGCGCCGAGCAGTACTTC.

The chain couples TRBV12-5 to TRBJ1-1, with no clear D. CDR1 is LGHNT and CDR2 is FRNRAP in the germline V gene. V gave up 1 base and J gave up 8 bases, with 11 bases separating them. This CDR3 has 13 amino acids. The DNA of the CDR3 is TGTGCTAGTGGTTTGGGGGCAGAGAGAGAAGCTTTCTTT. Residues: CASGLGAEREAFF.

The CDR3 bases are TGTGCCAGCAGCTTGGAAGGCTCCGGGGGAGATACGCAGTATTTT. It encodes CASSLEGSGGDTQYF. The rearrangement uses TRBV5-4 and TRBJ2-3; weak D call: TRBD2 (6 bases). In germline, CDR1 is SGHNT, CDR2 YYREEE (reference sequence). The CDR3 has 15 residues. V lost 0 bases and J 5 bases, leaving 13 bases between the germline ends.

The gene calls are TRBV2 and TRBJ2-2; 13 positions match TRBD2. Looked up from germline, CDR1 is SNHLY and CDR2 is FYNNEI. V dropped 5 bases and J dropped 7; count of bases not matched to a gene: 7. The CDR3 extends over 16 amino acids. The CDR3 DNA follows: TGTGCCAGCAGTCGCGGACTAGCGGGAGTAAACGGGGAGCTGTTTTTT. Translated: CASSRGLAGVNGELFF.

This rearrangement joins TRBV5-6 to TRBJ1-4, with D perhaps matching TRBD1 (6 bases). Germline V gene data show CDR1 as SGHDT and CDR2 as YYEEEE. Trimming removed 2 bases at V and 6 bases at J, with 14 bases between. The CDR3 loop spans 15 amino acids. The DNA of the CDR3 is TGTGCCAGCAGCTTCGAAGGGGGTGGGGATGAAAAACTGTTTTTT. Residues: CASSFEGGGDEKLFF.

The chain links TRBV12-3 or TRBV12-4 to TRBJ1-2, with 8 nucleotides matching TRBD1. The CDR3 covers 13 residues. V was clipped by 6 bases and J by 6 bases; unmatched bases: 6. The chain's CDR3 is CASRTDRAHGYTF. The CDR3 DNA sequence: TGTGCCAGCAGAACGGACAGGGCCCATGGCTACACCTTC.

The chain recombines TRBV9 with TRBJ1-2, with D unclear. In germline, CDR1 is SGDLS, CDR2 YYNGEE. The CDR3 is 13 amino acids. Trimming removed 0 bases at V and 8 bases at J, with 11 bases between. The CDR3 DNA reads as TGTGCCAGCAGCGTAGTAAGCGGGGAAGGCTACACCTTC. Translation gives CASSVVSGEGYTF. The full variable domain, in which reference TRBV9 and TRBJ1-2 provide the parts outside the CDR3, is DSGVTQTPKHLITATGQRVTLRCSPRSGDLSVYWYQQSLDQGLQFLIQYYNGEERAKGNILERFSAQQFPDLHSELNLSSLELGDSALYFCASSVVSGEGYTFGSGTRLTVV.

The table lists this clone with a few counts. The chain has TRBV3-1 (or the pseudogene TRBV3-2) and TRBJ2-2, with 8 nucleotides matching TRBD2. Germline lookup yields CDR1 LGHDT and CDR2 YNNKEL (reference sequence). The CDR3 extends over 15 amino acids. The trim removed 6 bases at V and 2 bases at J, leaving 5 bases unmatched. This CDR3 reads CASSLAGINTGELFF. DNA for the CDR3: TGTGCCAGCAGTTTAGCGGGGATAAACACCGGGGAGCTGTTTTTT.

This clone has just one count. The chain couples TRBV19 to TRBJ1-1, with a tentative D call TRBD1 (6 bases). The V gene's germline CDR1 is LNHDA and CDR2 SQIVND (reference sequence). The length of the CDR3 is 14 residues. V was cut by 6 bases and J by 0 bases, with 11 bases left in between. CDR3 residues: CASSRTELNTEAFF. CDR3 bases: TGTGCCAGTAGCCGGACAGAGTTGAACACTGAAGCTTTCTTT.

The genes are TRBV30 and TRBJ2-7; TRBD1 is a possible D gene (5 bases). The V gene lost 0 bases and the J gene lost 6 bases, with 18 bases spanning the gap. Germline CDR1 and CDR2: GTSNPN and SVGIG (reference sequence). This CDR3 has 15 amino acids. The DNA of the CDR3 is TGTGCCTGGAGTGTAAAGGCTAAGGGAAGGGGCGAGCAGTACTTC. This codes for CAWSVKAKGRGEQYF.

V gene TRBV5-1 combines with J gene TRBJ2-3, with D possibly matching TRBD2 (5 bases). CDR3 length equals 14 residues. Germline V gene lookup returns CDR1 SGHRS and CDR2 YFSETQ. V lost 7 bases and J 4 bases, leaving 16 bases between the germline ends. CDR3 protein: CASGRADGADTQYF. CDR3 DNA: TGCGCCAGCGGGCGGGCGGACGGCGCAGATACGCAGTATTTT. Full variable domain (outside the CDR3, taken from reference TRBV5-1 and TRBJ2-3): KAGVTQTPRYLIKTRGQQVTLSCSPISGHRSVSWYQQTPGQGLQFLFEYFSETQRNKGNFPGRFSGRQFSNSRSEMNVSTLELGDSALYLCASGRADGADTQYFGPGTRLTVL.